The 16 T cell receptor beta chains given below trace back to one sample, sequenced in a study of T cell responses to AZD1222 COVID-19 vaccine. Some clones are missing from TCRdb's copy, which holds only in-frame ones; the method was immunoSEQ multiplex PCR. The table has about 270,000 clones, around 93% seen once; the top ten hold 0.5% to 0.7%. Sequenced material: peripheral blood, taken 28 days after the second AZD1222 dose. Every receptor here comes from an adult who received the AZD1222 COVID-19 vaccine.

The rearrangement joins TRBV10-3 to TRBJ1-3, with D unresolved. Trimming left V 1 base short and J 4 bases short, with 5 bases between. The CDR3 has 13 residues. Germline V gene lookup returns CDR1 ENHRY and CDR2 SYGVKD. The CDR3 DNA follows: TGTGCCATCAGTGAGTTACAGGGAAACACCATATATTTT. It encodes CAISELQGNTIYF.

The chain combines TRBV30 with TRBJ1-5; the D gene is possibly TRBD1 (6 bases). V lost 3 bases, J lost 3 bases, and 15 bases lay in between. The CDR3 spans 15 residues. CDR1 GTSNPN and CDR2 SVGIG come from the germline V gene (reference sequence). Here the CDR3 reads CAWSGRGLYNQPQHF. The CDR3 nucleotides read TGTGCCTGGAGCGGGCGGGGGCTCTACAATCAGCCCCAGCATTTT.

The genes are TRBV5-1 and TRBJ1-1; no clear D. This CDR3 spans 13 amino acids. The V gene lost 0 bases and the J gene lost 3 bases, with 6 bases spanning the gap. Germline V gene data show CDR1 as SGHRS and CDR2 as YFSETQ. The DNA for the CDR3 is TGCGCCAGCAGCTTGGAAACCCACACTGAAGCTTTCTTT. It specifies CASSLETHTEAFF.

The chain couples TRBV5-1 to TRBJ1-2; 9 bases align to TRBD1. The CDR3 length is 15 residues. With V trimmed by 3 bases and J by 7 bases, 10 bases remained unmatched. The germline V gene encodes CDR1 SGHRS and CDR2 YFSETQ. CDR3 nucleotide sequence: TGCGCCAGCAGCTCGCCGGGACAGGGCCTCCCTGGCTACACCTTC. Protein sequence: CASSSPGQGLPGYTF.

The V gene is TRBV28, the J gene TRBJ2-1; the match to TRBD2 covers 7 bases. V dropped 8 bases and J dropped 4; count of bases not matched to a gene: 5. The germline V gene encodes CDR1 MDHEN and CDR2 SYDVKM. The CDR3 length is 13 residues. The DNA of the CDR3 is TGTGCCAGCGGCCCTAGCGGTTACAATGAGCAGTTCTTC. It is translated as CASGPSGYNEQFF.

The CDR3 DNA is TGCGCCAGCAGCTTGGAACCAGCCTCTGAAGCTTTCTTT. Encoded protein: CASSLEPASEAFF. The V and J genes are TRBV5-1 and TRBJ1-1, with D uncertain. The CDR3 consists of 13 residues. Germline CDR1 reads SGHRS; CDR2 reads YFSETQ. V was clipped by 0 bases and J by 6 bases, with 9 bases between them.

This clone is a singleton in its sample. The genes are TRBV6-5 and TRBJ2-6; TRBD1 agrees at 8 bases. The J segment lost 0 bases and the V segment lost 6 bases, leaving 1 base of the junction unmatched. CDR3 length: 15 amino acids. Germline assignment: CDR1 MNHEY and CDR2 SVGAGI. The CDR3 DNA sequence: TGTGCCAGCAGCGACAGGGGCTCTGGGGCCAACGTCCTGACTTTC. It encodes CASSDRGSGANVLTF.

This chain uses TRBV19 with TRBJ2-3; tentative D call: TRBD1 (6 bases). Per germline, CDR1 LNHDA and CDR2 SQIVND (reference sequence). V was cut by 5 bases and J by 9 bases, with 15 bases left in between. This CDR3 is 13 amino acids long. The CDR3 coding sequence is TGTGCCAGTAGTCCCCGGGTCCAGGGGACGCAGTATTTT. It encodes CASSPRVQGTQYF.

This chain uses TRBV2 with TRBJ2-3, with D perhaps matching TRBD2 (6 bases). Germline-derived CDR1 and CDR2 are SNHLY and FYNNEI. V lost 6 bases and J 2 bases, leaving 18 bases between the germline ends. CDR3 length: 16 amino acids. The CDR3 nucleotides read TGTGCCAGCAGCCCTGGGGTAGCGGCCCCCACAGATACGCAGTATTTT. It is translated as CASSPGVAAPTDTQYF.

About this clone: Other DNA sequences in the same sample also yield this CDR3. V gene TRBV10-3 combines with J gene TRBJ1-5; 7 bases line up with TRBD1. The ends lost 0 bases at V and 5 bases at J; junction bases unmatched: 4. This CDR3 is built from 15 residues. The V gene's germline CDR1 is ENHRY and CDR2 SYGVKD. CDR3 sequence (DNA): TGTGCCATCAGTGAGTCAGGGGGCGGAGATCAGCCCCAGCATTTT. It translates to CAISESGGGDQPQHF.

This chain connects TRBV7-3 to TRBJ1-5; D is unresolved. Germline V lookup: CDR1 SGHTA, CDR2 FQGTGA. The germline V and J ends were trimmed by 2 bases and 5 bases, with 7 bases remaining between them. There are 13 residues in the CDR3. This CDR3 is CASSLGWDQPQHF. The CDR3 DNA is TGTGCCAGCAGCTTAGGGTGGGATCAGCCCCAGCATTTT.

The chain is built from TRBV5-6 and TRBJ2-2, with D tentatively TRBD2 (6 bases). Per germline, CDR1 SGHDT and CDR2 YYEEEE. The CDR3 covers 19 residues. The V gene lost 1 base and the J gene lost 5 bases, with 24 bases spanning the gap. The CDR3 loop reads CASSLRSQASAKGTGELFF. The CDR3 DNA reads TGTGCCAGCAGCTTGAGGTCCCAGGCTAGCGCAAAAGGAACCGGGGAGCTGTTTTTT.

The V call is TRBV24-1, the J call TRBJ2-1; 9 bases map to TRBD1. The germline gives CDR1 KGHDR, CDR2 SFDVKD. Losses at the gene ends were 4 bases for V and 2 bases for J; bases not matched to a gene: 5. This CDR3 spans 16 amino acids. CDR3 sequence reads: CATSEPRQGAYNEQFF. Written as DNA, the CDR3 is TGTGCCACCAGTGAACCCCGACAGGGGGCCTACAATGAGCAGTTCTTC.

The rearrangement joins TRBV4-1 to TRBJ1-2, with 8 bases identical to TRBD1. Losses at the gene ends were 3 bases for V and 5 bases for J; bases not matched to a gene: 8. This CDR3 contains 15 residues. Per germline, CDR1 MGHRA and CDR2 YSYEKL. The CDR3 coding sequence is TGCGCCAGCAGCCAGCAGGACAGGGTGGGTTATGGCTACACCTTC. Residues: CASSQQDRVGYGYTF.

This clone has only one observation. The chain's CDR3 is CASSFGQGETQYF. The CDR3 DNA reads TGTGCCAGCAGCTTCGGACAGGGGGAGACCCAGTACTTC. V is TRBV3-1 (or the pseudogene TRBV3-2) and J is TRBJ2-5; TRBD1 aligns across 9 bases. V lost 5 bases to trimming and J lost 5 bases; unmatched junction nucleotides: 3. The CDR3 is 13 amino acids. Germline CDR1 LGHDT, CDR2 YNNKEL (reference sequence).

The CDR3 reads CASSPTGWGSYEQYF. In nucleotides, the CDR3 is TGTGCCAGTAGTCCGACTGGCTGGGGCTCCTACGAGCAGTACTTC. This sequence joins TRBV19 and TRBJ2-7; the D is unclear. The CDR3 loop spans 15 amino acids. V gave up 5 bases and J gave up 0 bases, with 14 bases separating them. Germline V gene lookup returns CDR1 LNHDA and CDR2 SQIVND (reference sequence).